The 15 T cell receptor beta chains given below trace back to one sample, sequenced in a study of OX40 agonist ivuxolimab in advanced cancers. Sequencing was performed with immunoSEQ multiplex PCR; in TCRdb, only in-frame clones are kept and a portion is missing. Here the sample spans approximately 87,000 clones, 88% being singletons. Specimen: CD4+ or CD8+ T cells sorted from blood, collected in a trial of the OX40 agonist ivuxolimab. Receptor source: an adult with an advanced solid tumor such as melanoma, head and neck, liver or kidney cancer.

The CDR3 protein is CASSLAGGALAGGFF. The CDR3 nucleotides read TGTGCCAGCAGCTTAGCGGGAGGGGCACTAGCGGGAGGGTTCTTC. This chain links TRBV7-8 with TRBJ2-1; 12 bases are a match to TRBD2. There are 15 residues in the CDR3. From germline, CDR1 is SGHVS and CDR2 FQNEAQ. V lost 0 bases, J lost 15 bases, and 9 bases stayed unmatched.

Regarding this clone: Other DNA sequences of this sample code for an identical CDR3. The chain is built from TRBV15 and TRBJ2-5; D gene ambiguous. The CDR3 contains 15 residues. V was trimmed by 0 bases and J by 2 bases, leaving 10 bases between them. Germline loops: CDR1 LNHNV, CDR2 YYDKDF (reference sequence). The CDR3: CATSRDLGPQETQYF. In DNA form, the CDR3 reads TGTGCCACCAGCAGAGATCTTGGACCTCAAGAGACCCAGTACTTC.

This sequence joins TRBV30 and TRBJ2-3, with 8 bases that match TRBD2. Looked up from germline, CDR1 is GTSNPN and CDR2 is SVGIG (reference sequence). The V and J ends lost 4 bases and 0 bases, in that order; junction bases with no gene match: 3. This CDR3 contains 14 residues. CDR3 in amino acids: CAWNSGGSTDTQYF. Here the CDR3 DNA reads TGTGCCTGGAACTCGGGAGGGAGCACAGATACGCAGTATTTT.

V gene TRBV4-1 combines with J gene TRBJ1-2; D ambiguous. The CDR3 has 12 amino acids. V lost 4 bases and J 7 bases, leaving 10 bases between the germline ends. Germline assignment: CDR1 MGHRA and CDR2 YSYEKL. The CDR3 loop is CASSPPVGGYTF. CDR3 sequence (DNA): TGCGCCAGCAGCCCTCCGGTGGGTGGCTACACCTTC.

The CDR3 loop reads CASSATQGTGTQYF. The CDR3 DNA reads TGCGCCAGCAGTGCCACACAGGGAACAGGGACCCAGTACTTC. This rearrangement joins TRBV10-1 to TRBJ2-5, with D perhaps TRBD1 (6 bases). V was pared by 4 bases and J by 7 bases, with 16 bases between. Germline V gives CDR1 WNHNN, CDR2 SYGVQD (reference sequence). CDR3 length equals 14 residues.

The rearrangement links TRBV11-2 to TRBJ2-1, with 9 bases lining up with TRBD2. V lost 5 bases, J lost 1 base, and 3 bases stayed unmatched. Germline lookup yields CDR1 SGHAT and CDR2 FQNNGV. CDR3 length equals 15 residues. The CDR3 DNA sequence: TGTGCCAGCAGCACGACTAGCGGATCCTACAATGAGCAGTTCTTC. Translation gives CASSTTSGSYNEQFF.

The chain couples TRBV21-1 to TRBJ1-1; the table's D gene call, TRBD1, was not cross checked with the DNA. TRBV21-1 is a pseudogene segment. The CDR3 extends over 16 amino acids. The CDR3 loop is CASSKNTGGRYTEAFF. DNA of the CDR3: TGTGCCAGCAGCAAGAACACAGGGGGCAGGTACACTGAAGCTTTCTTT.

V usage is TRBV11-1 and J usage is TRBJ2-5; perhaps TRBD2 as D (5 bases). This CDR3 contains 13 residues. Trimming took off 5 bases at V and 4 bases at J, with 11 bases between the two ends. Germline CDR1 reads SGHAT; CDR2 reads FQDESV (reference sequence). The CDR3 protein is CASSRTGSETQYF. The CDR3 nucleotides read TGTGCCAGCAGCCGGACGGGGTCAGAGACCCAGTACTTC. Based on the CDR3 plus reference TRBV11-1 and TRBJ2-5, the full variable domain is EAEVAQSPRYKITEKSQAVAFWCDPISGHATLYWYRQILGQGPELLVQFQDESVVDDSQLPKDRFSAERLKGVDSTLKIQPAELGDSAMYLCASSRTGSETQYFGPGTRLLVL.

The chain uses TRBV5-1 and TRBJ2-7; 7 bases line up with TRBD1. The CDR3 sequence is 15 residues long. The V gene's germline CDR1 is SGHRS and CDR2 YFSETQ. Trimming cost V 4 bases and J 2 bases; bases outside gene matches: 9. Written as DNA, the CDR3 is TGCGCCAGCAGCGCCGGACAGGAACTAGCCTACGAGCAGTACTTC. It translates to CASSAGQELAYEQYF.

J is TRBJ2-1 and V is TRBV7-9; tentatively, D is TRBD2 (5 bases). Trimming took 1 base from V and 8 from J, leaving 12 bases between them. The V gene's germline CDR1 is SEHNR and CDR2 FQNEAQ (reference sequence). The CDR3 length is 14 residues. CDR3 coding DNA: TGTGCCAGCAGCTTAGGCAGCGGAGACGATGAGCAGTTCTTC. Protein sequence: CASSLGSGDDEQFF. The full variable domain, with the rest looked up from reference TRBV7-9 and TRBJ2-1, is DTGVSQNPRHKITKRGQNVTFRCDPISEHNRLYWYRQTLGQGPEFLTYFQNEAQLEKSRLLSDRFSAERPKGSFSTLEIQRTEQGDSAMYLCASSLGSGDDEQFFGPGTRLTVL.

The chain has TRBV5-1 and TRBJ2-1; 7 bases fit TRBD1. The V gene's germline CDR1 is SGHRS and CDR2 YFSETQ. The CDR3 loop spans 20 amino acids. The J segment lost 0 bases and the V segment lost 0 bases, leaving 15 bases of the junction unmatched. The CDR3 here is CASSLAAGGVVISSYNEQFF. CDR3 nucleotide sequence: TGCGCCAGCAGCTTGGCTGCAGGGGGAGTCGTTATCAGCTCCTACAATGAGCAGTTCTTC.

The chain joins TRBV6-6 to TRBJ1-4; unclear D gene. V shed 6 bases and J shed 0 bases, with 8 bases lying between them. The CDR3 contains 14 residues. Germline V gene lookup returns CDR1 MNHNY and CDR2 SVGAGI (reference sequence). This CDR3 reads CASRIQATNEKLFF. In DNA form, the CDR3 reads TGTGCCAGCAGGATCCAAGCAACTAATGAAAAACTGTTTTTT.

V gene TRBV28 combines with J gene TRBJ1-5; D ambiguous. CDR3 length equals 15 residues. Looked up from germline, CDR1 is MDHEN and CDR2 is SYDVKM. Trimming cost V 6 bases and J 0 bases, with 12 bases left between them. CDR3 in DNA: TGTGCCAGCAGCGTCGGGAGATATAGCAATCAGCCCCAGCATTTT. Translating it yields CASSVGRYSNQPQHF.

The CDR3 is CASSSSHTQYF. Written as DNA, the CDR3 is TGTGCCAGCAGTTCTTCCCATACGCAGTATTTT. The chain employs TRBV2 and TRBJ2-3, with D unresolved. The CDR3 has 11 residues. V lost 5 bases and J 7 bases, leaving 7 bases between the germline ends. CDR1 SNHLY and CDR2 FYNNEI come from the germline V gene.

V gene TRBV5-8 combines with J gene TRBJ2-2, with 11 bases that match TRBD1. V gave up 4 bases and J gave up 7 bases; unmatched junction bases: 3. The CDR3 extends over 14 amino acids. CDR1 is SGHTS, CDR2 YDEGEE, per germline. This CDR3 reads CASSRTGGDGELFF. In DNA form, the CDR3 reads TGTGCCAGCAGCAGGACAGGGGGCGACGGGGAGCTGTTTTTT.